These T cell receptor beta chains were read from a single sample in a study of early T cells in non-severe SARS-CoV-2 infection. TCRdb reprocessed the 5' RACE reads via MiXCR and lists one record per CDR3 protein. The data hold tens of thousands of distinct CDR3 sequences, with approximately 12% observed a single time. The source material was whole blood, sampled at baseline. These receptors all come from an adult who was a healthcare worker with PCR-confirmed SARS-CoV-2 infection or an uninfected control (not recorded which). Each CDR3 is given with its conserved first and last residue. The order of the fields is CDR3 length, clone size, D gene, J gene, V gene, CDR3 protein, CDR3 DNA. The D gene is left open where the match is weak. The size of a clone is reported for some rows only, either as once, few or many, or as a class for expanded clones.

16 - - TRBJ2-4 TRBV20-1 CSARTLAGEAKNIQYF TGCAGTGCTAGAACCCTAGCCGGGGAGGCCAAAAACATTCAGTACTTC
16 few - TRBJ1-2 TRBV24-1 CATSDDRQEGNYGYTF TGTGCCACCAGTGATGACCGACAGGAGGGGAACTATGGCTACACCTTC
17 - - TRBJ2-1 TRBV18 CASSPPASMSSYNEQFF TGTGCCAGCTCACCCCCGGCTAGCATGAGCTCCTACAATGAGCAGTTCTTC
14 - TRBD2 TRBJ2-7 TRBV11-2 CASSRGLAGDEQYF TGTGCCAGCAGCCGAGGACTAGCGGGAGACGAGCAGTACTTC
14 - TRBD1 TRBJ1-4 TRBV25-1 CASRRTGANEKLFF TGTGCCAGCAGACGGACAGGGGCTAATGAAAAACTGTTTTTT
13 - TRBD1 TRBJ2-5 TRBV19 CASNDRVQETQYF TGTGCCAGCAACGACAGGGTGCAAGAGACCCAGTACTTC
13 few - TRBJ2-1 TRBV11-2 CASSLDRTREQFF TGTGCCAGCAGCTTAGATCGGACACGGGAGCAGTTCTTC
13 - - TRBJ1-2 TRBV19 CASTSRTDYGYTF TGTGCCAGTACCTCTAGGACGGATTATGGCTACACCTTC
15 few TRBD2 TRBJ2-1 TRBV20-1 CSALIPGLGGNEQFF TGCAGTGCCCTAATACCGGGACTAGGGGGCAATGAGCAGTTCTTC
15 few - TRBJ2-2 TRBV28 CASSLRGRTTGELFF TGTGCCAGCAGTTTACGGGGGCGGACCACCGGGGAGCTGTTTTTT
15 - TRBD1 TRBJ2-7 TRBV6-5 CASSRYRGLVAEQYF TGTGCCAGCAGTAGATACAGGGGGCTCGTCGCCGAGCAGTACTTC
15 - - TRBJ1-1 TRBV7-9 CASSSWGRTNTEAFF TGTGCCAGCAGCTCGTGGGGACGGACGAACACTGAAGCTTTCTTT
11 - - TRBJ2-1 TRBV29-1 CSVNGGGEQFF TGCAGCGTTAACGGGGGAGGTGAGCAGTTCTTC
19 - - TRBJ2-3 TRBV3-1 CASSQDLEGRGAYTDTQYF TGTGCCAGCAGCCAAGATCTAGAAGGTAGGGGGGCATACACAGATACGCAGTATTTT
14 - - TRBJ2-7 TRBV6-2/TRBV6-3 CASSPTTRLHEQYF TGTGCCAGCAGCCCCACAACCCGTCTCCACGAGCAGTACTTC
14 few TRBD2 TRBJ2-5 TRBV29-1 CSAAGTSGIETQYF TGCAGCGCCGCCGGGACTAGCGGGATAGAGACCCAGTACTTC
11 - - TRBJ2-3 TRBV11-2 CASSLRDTQYF TGTGCCAGCAGCTTAAGGGATACGCAGTATTTT
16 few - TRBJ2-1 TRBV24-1 CATSDRDWSSYNEQFF TGTGCCACCAGTGACCGGGACTGGAGCTCCTACAATGAGCAGTTCTTC
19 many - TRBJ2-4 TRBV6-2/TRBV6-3 CASSYSRYGRPIAKNIQYF TGTGCCAGCAGTTACTCGAGATACGGACGGCCTATAGCCAAAAACATTCAGTACTTC
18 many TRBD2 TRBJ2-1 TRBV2 CASSQPKAGGSSYNEQFF TGTGCCAGCAGCCAGCCAAAAGCGGGAGGGTCTTCCTACAATGAGCAGTTCTTC
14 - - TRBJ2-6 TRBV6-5 CASARRNGANVLTF TGTGCCAGCGCACGGAGGAATGGGGCCAACGTCCTGACTTTC
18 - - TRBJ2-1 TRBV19 CASSIGGLSRTAYNEQFF TGTGCCAGTAGTATCGGGGGGCTCTCCCGTACGGCCTACAATGAGCAGTTCTTC
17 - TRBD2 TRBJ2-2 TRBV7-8 CASSLSRTSEGTGELFF TGTGCCAGCAGCTTATCGAGGACTAGCGAAGGAACCGGGGAGCTGTTTTTT
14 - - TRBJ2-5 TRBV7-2 CASSRASLQETQYF TGTGCCAGCAGCCGAGCTTCTCTCCAAGAGACCCAGTACTTC
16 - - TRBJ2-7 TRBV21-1 CASSPTAIKGPYEQYF TGTGCCAGCAGCCCGACAGCTATCAAAGGTCCCTACGAGCAGTACTTC
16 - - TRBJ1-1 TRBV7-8 CASSLVSRGRWTEAFF TGTGCCAGCAGCTTAGTGTCCCGGGGCCGGTGGACTGAAGCTTTCTTT
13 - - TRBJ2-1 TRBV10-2 CASSESAGNEQFF TGCGCCAGCAGTGAATCTGCCGGGAATGAGCAGTTCTTC
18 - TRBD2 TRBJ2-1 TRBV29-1 CSVESSIAGDGSYNEQFF TGCAGCGTTGAAAGTTCGATAGCGGGAGATGGATCCTACAATGAGCAGTTCTTC
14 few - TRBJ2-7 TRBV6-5 CASRRGTPRGEQYF TGTGCCAGCCGACGCGGGACCCCTCGGGGAGAGCAGTACTTC
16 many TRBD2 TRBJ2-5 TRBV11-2 CASSLGETSGQETQYF TGTGCCAGCAGCTTAGGGGAGACTAGCGGCCAAGAGACCCAGTACTTC
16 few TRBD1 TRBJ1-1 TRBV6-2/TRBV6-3 CASSQNRGHMATEAFF TGTGCCAGCAGCCAAAACAGGGGGCACATGGCCACTGAAGCTTTCTTT
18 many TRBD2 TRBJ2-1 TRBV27 CASSSAWTSGPSYNEQFF TGTGCCAGCAGTTCAGCCTGGACTAGCGGACCCTCCTACAATGAGCAGTTCTTC
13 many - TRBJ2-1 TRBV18 CASSLDRNNEQFF TGTGCCAGCTCGTTGGACAGAAACAATGAGCAGTTCTTC
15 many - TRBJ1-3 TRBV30 CAWTFDKISGNTIYF TGTGCCTGGACTTTTGATAAAATCTCTGGAAACACCATATATTTT
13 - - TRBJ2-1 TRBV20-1 CSALTGLENEQFF TGCAGTGCCCTAACGGGGCTTGAAAATGAGCAGTTCTTC
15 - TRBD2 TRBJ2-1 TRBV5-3 CARRTGLAAHNEQFF TGTGCCAGAAGAACGGGACTAGCGGCCCACAATGAGCAGTTCTTC
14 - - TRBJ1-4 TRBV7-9 CASSFGTPREKLFF TGTGCCAGCAGCTTCGGGACCCCGAGGGAAAAACTGTTTTTT
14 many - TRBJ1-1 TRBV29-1 CSVARASSDTEAFF TGCAGCGTTGCTAGGGCTTCTAGTGACACTGAAGCTTTCTTT
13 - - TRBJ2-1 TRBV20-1 CSANVAADNEQFF TGCAGTGCTAACGTAGCGGCCGACAATGAGCAGTTCTTC
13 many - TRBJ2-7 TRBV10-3 CATTQGGSDEQYF TGTGCCACCACGCAGGGGGGAAGCGACGAGCAGTACTTC
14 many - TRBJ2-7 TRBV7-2 CASSPIGRTYEQYF TGTGCCAGCAGCCCAATCGGACGGACCTACGAGCAGTACTTC
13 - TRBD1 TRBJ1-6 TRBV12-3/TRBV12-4 CASKGTGYSPLHF TGTGCCAGCAAGGGGACAGGGTATTCACCCCTCCACTTT
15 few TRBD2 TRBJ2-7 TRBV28 CASGTSGGSSYEQYF TGTGCCAGCGGGACTAGCGGGGGGAGCTCCTACGAGCAGTACTTC
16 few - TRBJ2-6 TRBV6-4 CASSDSLGSGANVLTF TGTGCCAGCAGTGACTCCTTAGGCTCTGGGGCCAACGTCCTGACTTTC
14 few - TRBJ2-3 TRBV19 CASSIAGARDTQYF TGTGCCAGTAGTATAGCAGGAGCTAGGGATACGCAGTATTTT
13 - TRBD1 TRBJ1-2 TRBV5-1 CASSGDSNYGYTF TGCGCCAGCAGCGGGGACAGCAACTATGGCTACACCTTC
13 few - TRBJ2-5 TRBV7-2 CASSLSQKETQYF TGTGCCAGCAGCTTATCCCAGAAAGAGACCCAGTACTTC
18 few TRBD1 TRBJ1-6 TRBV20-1 CSATNRDRGSSYNSPLHF TGCAGTGCTACTAACCGGGACAGGGGAAGCTCCTATAATTCACCCCTCCACTTT
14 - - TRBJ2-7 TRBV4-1 CASSQGDTSYEQYF TGCGCCAGCAGCCAAGGGGACACGTCCTACGAGCAGTACTTC